The clone carrying this T cell receptor beta chain appeared a few times. Antigen: not known. This record comes from a study of beta chain features in type 1 diabetes. Study information: There were approximately 100 million sorted cells examined across all samples. Study results and limitations: A moderate, significant TCRB CDR3 shortening appeared in type 1 diabetes across four CD4+ subsets. A definitive answer on HLA type influencing TCRB rearrangement was not reached here.

What was sequenced were expressed TCRB transcripts, since all of the isolated RNA had been reverse transcribed. Assay used: immunoSEQ multiplex PCR; TCRdb lists only in-frame clones, some missing. The sample carries about 270,000 clones, 14% recorded once. The V and J ends lost 3 bases and 0 bases respectively, with 11 bases between them. The CDR3 loop spans 15 amino acids. Germline CDR1 and CDR2: LGHNA and YSLEER. The sequencing sample was made of naive CD4+ T cells from blood. The rearrangement links TRBV4-3 to TRBJ1-1; maybe TRBD1 (6 bases). The sequence was collected from a man younger than 45 with type 1 diabetes. This CDR3 is CASSHGSGVNTEAFF. In DNA, the CDR3 is TGCGCCAGCAGCCATGGATCAGGGGTGAACACTGAAGCTTTCTTT.